Reported below is one TCR beta chain. Its antigen remains unknown. Profiled with immunoSEQ multiplex PCR; TCRdb holds only in-frame clones, not every one. The sample lists about 140,000 clones, just over 90% occurring once. This entry is derived from a study of T cell responses to AZD1222 COVID-19 vaccine. Study-level results: The span of vaccine-associated CD4 TCRs extended across spike, with dominance at 160-218 and 743-854. Just a handful of AZD1222 recipients were seropositive at baseline.

Trimming cost V 5 bases and J 8 bases, with 4 bases left between them. This CDR3 is built from 11 residues. Germline values: CDR1 SNHLY, CDR2 FYNNEI. The receptor comes from an adult in good health. The chain couples TRBV2 to TRBJ1-6; no firm D call. The specimen was peripheral blood, collected on day 0 of MenACWY control vaccination. In nucleotides, the CDR3 is TGTGCCAGCAGTTCAGATTCACCCCTCCACTTT. This sequence encodes CASSSDSPLHF.